This T cell receptor (beta chain) was captured by sequencing in a study of response to subunit inactivated influenza vaccine. Whole-study results and caveats: Few new T cells, the authors suggested, are recruited by each seasonal influenza vaccination.

TCRdb used MiXCR to reprocess the RT-PCR reads, holding one entry per CDR3 protein. There are a few hundred thousand distinct CDR3 sequences in the sample; 20% to 25% occur only once, and 10% lies in the top ten. Remarks on this clonotype: Antigen: not known.

Germline CDR1 is SGHRS and CDR2 is YFSETQ. The CDR3 extends over 14 amino acids. V lost 4 bases, J lost 2 bases, and 3 bases stayed unmatched. The V call is TRBV5-1, the J call TRBJ2-7, with 10 bases that match TRBD1. This TCR was recovered from a man aged 45 to 75 who received an inactivated influenza vaccine. The sequencing here drew on PBMCs from blood, taken less than 22 months after vaccination. DNA of the CDR3: TGCGCCAGCAGCCCGGGGACAGGGGCCTACGAGCAGTACTTC. Its translation is CASSPGTGAYEQYF.